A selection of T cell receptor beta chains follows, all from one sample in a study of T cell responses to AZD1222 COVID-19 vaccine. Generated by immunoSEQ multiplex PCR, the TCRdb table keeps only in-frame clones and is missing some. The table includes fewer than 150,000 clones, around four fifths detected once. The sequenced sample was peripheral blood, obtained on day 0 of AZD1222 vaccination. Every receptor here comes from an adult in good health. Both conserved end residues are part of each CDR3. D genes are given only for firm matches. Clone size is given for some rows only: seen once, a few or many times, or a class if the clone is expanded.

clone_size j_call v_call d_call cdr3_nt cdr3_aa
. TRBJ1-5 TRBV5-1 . TGCGCCAGCAGCTTGGCCGGGGGGAATCAGCCCCAGCATTTT CASSLAGGNQPQHF
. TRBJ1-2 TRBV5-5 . TGTGCCAGCAGCTTGGAGGAGGCTCGAATAGGTGGCTACACCTTC CASSLEEARIGGYTF
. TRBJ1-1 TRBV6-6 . TGTGCCAGCAGCCCCAGACGGGAAGAAGCTTTCTTT CASSPRREEAFF
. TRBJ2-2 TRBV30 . TGTGCCTGGAGCGCGGGGGCCTCGCTTAACACCGGGGAGCTGTTTTTT CAWSAGASLNTGELFF
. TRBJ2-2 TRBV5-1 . TGCGCCAGCAGCCCTAATATGGCCGGGACCGGGGAGCTGTTTTTT CASSPNMAGTGELFF
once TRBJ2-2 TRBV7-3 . TGTGCCAGCAGCTTACGACAGGTTGGGACCGGGGAGCTGTTTTTT CASSLRQVGTGELFF
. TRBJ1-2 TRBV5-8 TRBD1 TGTGCCAGCAGCTTCCGGGACAGGGGATTATATGGCTACACCTTC CASSFRDRGLYGYTF
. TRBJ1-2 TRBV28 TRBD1 TGTGCCAGCAGTTTATACCTAATCGGGACAGGGTACGAGAACTATGGCTACACCTTC CASSLYLIGTGYENYGYTF
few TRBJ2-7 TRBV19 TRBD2 TGTGCCAGTAGTATAGAAGCGGGACTAGCGGGGTACGAGCAGTACTTC CASSIEAGLAGYEQYF
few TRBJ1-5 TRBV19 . TGTGCCAGTAGTAGCCCGGGCGGGGCGCGGGCGCATCAGCCCCAGCATTTT CASSSPGGARAHQPQHF
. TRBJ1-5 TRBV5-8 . TGTGCCAGCAGCCCCCGGTGGGCCCAGGGCCAGCATTTT CASSPRWAQGQHF
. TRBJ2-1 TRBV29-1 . TGCAGCGTTGATACTTTACAGGGCAATGAGCAGTTCTTC CSVDTLQGNEQFF
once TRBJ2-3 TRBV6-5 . TGTGCCAGCAGTAAATCCGCCAGGGGGGAAGATACGCAGTATTTT CASSKSARGEDTQYF
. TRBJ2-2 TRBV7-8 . TGTGCCAGCAGCCAGGCAGAGGGGTTCGGGGAGCTGTTTTTT CASSQAEGFGELFF
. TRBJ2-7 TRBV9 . TGTGCCAGCAGCGTAGGGGGGACCCAAACCTACGAGCAGTACTTC CASSVGGTQTYEQYF
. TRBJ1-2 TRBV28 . TGTGCCAGCAGCCGCCCGGACAGCGGGCCGCGGGGCTACACCTTC CASSRPDSGPRGYTF
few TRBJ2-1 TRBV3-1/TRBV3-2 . TGTGCCAGCAGCCAAAGGCGTGGGGAGTCTTACGGGGATGAGCAGTTCTTC CASSQRRGESYGDEQFF
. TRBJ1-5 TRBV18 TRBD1 TGTGCCAGCTCACCACCGACAGGGAAGGGCCAGCCCCAGCATTTT CASSPPTGKGQPQHF
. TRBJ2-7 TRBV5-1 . TGCGCCAGCAGCCCTCGCGGGGACTACGAGCAGTACTTC CASSPRGDYEQYF
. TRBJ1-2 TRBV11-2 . TGTGCCAGCAGCTTAGATCGAGGTGAATGGGGCTACACCTTC CASSLDRGEWGYTF
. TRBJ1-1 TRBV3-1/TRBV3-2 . TGTGCCAGCAGCCTCCGGGGAGGGGGCACTGAAGCTTTCTTT CASSLRGGGTEAFF
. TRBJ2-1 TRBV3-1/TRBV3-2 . TGTGCCAGCAGCCAATTGAGCGCTAACGAGCAGTTCTTC CASSQLSANEQFF
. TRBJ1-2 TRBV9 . TGTGCCAGCAGCGTATCGGCGGAGGGGGTTAGCTACACCTTC CASSVSAEGVSYTF
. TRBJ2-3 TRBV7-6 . TGTGCCAGCAGCTTAGCATTTGGGACCAGCACAGATACGCAGTATTTT CASSLAFGTSTDTQYF